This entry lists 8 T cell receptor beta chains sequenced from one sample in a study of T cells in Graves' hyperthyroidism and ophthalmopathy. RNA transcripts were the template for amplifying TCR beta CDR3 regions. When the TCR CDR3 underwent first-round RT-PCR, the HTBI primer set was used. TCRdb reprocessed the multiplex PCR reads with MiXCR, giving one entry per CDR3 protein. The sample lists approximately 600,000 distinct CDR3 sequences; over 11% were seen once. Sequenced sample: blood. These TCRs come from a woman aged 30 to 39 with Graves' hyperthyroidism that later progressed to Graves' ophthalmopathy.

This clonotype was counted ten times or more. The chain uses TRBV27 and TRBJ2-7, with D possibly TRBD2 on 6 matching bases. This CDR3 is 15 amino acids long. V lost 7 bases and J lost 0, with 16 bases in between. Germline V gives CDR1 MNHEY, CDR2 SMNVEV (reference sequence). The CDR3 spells CASKPPGLFSYEQYF. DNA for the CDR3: TGTGCCAGCAAACCACCGGGACTTTTCTCCTACGAGCAGTACTTC.

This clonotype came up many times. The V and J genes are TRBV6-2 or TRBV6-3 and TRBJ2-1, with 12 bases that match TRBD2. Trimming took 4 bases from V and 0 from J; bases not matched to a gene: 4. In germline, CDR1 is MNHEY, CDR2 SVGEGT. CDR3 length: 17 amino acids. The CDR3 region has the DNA TGTGCCAGCAGTTCCCTGACTAGCGGGAGCTCCTACAATGAGCAGTTCTTC. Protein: CASSSLTSGSSYNEQFF.

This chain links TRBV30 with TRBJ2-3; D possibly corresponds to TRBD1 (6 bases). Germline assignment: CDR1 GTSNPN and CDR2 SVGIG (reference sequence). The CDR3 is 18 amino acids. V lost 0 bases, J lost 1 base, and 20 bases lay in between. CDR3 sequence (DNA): TGTGCCTGGAGTGTATTAGGGCCCGGCAGGGGAGGCACAGATACGCAGTATTTT. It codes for CAWSVLGPGRGGTDTQYF.

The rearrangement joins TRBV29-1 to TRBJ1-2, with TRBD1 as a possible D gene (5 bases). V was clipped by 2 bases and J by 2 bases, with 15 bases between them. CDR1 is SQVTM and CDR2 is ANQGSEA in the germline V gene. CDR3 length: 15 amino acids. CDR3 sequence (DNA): TGCAGCGTTGAACGGGGCGGCAGGGCGAACTATGGCTACACCTTC. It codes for CSVERGGRANYGYTF.

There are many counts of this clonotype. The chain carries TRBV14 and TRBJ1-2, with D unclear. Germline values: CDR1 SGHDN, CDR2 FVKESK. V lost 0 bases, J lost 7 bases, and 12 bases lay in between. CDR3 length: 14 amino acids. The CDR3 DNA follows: TGTGCCAGCAGCCAAGATGACGAGGCTCTTGGCTACACCTTC. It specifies CASSQDDEALGYTF.

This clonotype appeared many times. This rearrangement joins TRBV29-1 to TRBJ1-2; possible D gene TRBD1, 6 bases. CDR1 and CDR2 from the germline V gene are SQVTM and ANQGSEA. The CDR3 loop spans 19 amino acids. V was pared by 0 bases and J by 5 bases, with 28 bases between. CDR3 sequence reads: CSVEDFLGDKEPPGYGYTF. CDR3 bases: TGCAGCGTTGAAGATTTCCTTGGGGACAAGGAACCCCCTGGGTATGGCTACACCTTC.

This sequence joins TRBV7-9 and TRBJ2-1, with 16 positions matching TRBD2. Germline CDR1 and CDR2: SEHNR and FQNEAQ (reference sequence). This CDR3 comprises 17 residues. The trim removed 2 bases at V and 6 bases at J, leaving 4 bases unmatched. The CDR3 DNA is TGTGCCAGCAGCTTATGGGGACTAGCGGGAGGGCCCAATGAGCAGTTCTTC. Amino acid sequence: CASSLWGLAGGPNEQFF.

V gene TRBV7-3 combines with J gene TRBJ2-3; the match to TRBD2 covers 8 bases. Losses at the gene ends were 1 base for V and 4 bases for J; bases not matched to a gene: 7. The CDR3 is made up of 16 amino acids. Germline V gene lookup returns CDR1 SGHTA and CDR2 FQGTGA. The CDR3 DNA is TGTGCCAGCAGCTTAATGATGAGCGGGAGTGCAGATACGCAGTATTTT. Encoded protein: CASSLMMSGSADTQYF.